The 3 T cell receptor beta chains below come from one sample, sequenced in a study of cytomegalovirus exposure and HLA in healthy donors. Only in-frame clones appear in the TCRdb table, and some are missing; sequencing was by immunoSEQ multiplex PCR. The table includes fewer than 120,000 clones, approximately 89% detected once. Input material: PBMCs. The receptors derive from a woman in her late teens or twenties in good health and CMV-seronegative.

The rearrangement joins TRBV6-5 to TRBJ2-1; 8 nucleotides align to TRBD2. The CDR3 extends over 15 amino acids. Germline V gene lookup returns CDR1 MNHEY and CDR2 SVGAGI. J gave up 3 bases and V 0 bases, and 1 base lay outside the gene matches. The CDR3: CASSYSSGGYNEQFF. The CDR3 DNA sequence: TGTGCCAGCAGTTACTCGAGCGGGGGCTACAATGAGCAGTTCTTC.

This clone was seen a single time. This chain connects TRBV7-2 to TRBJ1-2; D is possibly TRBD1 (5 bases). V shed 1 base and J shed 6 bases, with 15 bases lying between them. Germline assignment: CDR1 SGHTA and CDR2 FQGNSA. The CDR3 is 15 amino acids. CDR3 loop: CASSLEGWFPDGYTF. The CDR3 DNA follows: TGTGCCAGCAGCTTAGAGGGGTGGTTTCCCGATGGCTACACCTTC.

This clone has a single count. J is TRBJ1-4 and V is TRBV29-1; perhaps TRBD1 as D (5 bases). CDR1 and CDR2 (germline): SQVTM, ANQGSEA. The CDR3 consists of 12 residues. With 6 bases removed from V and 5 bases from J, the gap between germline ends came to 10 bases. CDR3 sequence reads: CSVGHLNEKLFF. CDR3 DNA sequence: TGCAGCGTCGGACACCTCAATGAAAAACTGTTTTTT.